Presented here are 6 T cell receptor beta chains from one specimen sequenced in a study of T cell responses to AZD1222 COVID-19 vaccine. Method: immunoSEQ multiplex PCR; TCRdb's copy keeps in-frame clones and lacks some. This repertoire shows roughly 120,000 clones, 90% to 95% found once; its top ten account for under 3.5%. The sample consisted of peripheral blood, taken on day 0 of AZD1222 vaccination. The receptor set was obtained from an adult in good health.

This chain uses TRBV19 with TRBJ1-4; no clear D gene. Trimming took off 2 bases at V and 2 bases at J, with 6 bases between the two ends. The length of the CDR3 is 14 residues. CDR1 is LNHDA and CDR2 is SQIVND in the germline V gene (reference sequence). CDR3 region: CASSISATNEKLFF. The CDR3 DNA follows: TGTGCCAGTAGTATATCTGCTACTAATGAAAAACTGTTTTTT.

The rearrangement joins TRBV30 to TRBJ2-1; D is uncertain. This CDR3 is built from 10 residues. V lost 0 bases and J lost 9, with 3 bases in between. Germline V lookup: CDR1 GTSNPN, CDR2 SVGIG (reference sequence). The DNA of the CDR3 is TGTGCCTGGAGTGTGCTTGAGCAGTTCTTC. It specifies CAWSVLEQFF.

The chain employs TRBV24-1 and TRBJ1-2; D gene uncertain. CDR3 length: 13 amino acids. Germline V gene lookup returns CDR1 KGHDR and CDR2 SFDVKD. V dropped 4 bases and J dropped 2 bases, with 7 bases sitting between them. The CDR3 loop reads CATSDHLNYGYTF. Written as DNA, the CDR3 is TGTGCCACCAGTGACCATTTAAACTATGGCTACACCTTC.

The CDR3 sequence: CASSELGQRNQPQHF. CDR3 DNA sequence: TGTGCCAGCAGTGAATTAGGGCAACGCAATCAGCCCCAGCATTTT. The V and J genes are TRBV2 and TRBJ1-5; unclear D gene. The CDR3 runs 15 residues. Germline-derived CDR1 and CDR2 are SNHLY and FYNNEI. V lost 2 bases and J 2 bases, leaving 10 bases between the germline ends.

The chain recombines TRBV7-2 with TRBJ2-3; TRBD1 might be the D (6 bases). Germline CDR1 SGHTA, CDR2 FQGNSA. V lost 2 bases and J lost 2, with 14 bases in between. This CDR3 region has 16 residues. The CDR3 reads CASSLRSQGYTDTQYF. The CDR3, as DNA: TGTGCCAGCAGCTTACGGTCCCAGGGGTACACAGATACGCAGTATTTT. Using reference TRBV7-2 and TRBJ2-3 for the parts outside the CDR3, the full variable domain is GAGVSQSPSNKVTEKGKDVELRCDPISGHTALYWYRQSLGQGLEFLIYFQGNSAPDKSGLPSDRFSAERTGGSVSTLTIQRTQQEDSAVYLCASSLRSQGYTDTQYFGPGTRLTVL.

The CDR3 loop reads CASSQLLAGPTDTQYF. The CDR3 DNA is TGCGCCAGCAGCCAACTACTAGCGGGACCCACAGATACGCAGTATTTT. The chain employs TRBV4-1 and TRBJ2-3; TRBD2 matches 10 bases. This CDR3 is 16 amino acids long. Germline CDR1 reads MGHRA; CDR2 reads YSYEKL. The V segment lost 2 bases and the J segment 2 bases; nucleotides outside the gene matches: 4.